This T cell receptor (beta chain) stems from a study of blood T cell repertoires in COVID-19. The method was immunoSEQ multiplex PCR; TCRdb's version includes in-frame clones alone and lacks a portion of them. The sample lists around 250,000 clones, approximately 88% occurring once. The study recruited people aged about 18 to 90 years across approximately 23 US areas. The length of the CDR3 is 14 residues. The V end lost 7 bases, the J end lost 0 bases, and 13 bases lay between the germline ends. Germline-derived CDR1 and CDR2 are MDHEN and SYDVKM. Input material: PBMCs or T cells enriched from blood (not recorded which). The V gene is TRBV28, the J gene TRBJ2-7; no reliable D call. The clonotype comes from a woman in her thirties or forties who had been exposed to COVID-19. The CDR3 region has the DNA TGTGCCAGCAACATGGAAGGCGGCTCCTACGAGCAGTACTTC. As protein: CASNMEGGSYEQYF.